One and the same sample provided the 26 T cell receptor beta chains below, sequenced in a study of blood T cells in healthy people across ages. A second PCR, run for roughly 7 to 12 cycles, used a sample-barcoded 5' primer plus a J-beta primer mix. TCRdb redid the calling of the 5' RACE reads with MiXCR, one entry per CDR3 protein. The sample has about 650,000 distinct CDR3 sequences, more than 45% seen once. Input material: blood. The source is a woman of 80 years or more in good health.

On this clonotype: Sequence at one end of the junction differs from germline and may be a read error. The chain combines TRBV29-1 with TRBJ2-1; no firm D call. Germline V gene data show CDR1 as SQVTM and CDR2 as ANQGSEA. CDR3 size: 13 residues. CDR3 protein: CSVDLALFNEQFF. The CDR3 nucleotides are TGCAGCGTTGACCTTGCGTTATTCAATGAACAGTTCTTC.

On this clonotype itself: One end of the junction varies from germline; a read error may be responsible. V is TRBV6-1 and J is TRBJ2-5; no definite D call. The J call is doubtful: the DNA matches TRBJ2-7 better. The germline V gene has CDR1 MNHNS and CDR2 SASEGT. CDR3 length: 15 residues. The CDR3 nucleotides read TGTGCCAGCGGTGAAGCTGGGTACCCCCTCTACGAGCAGTACTTC. Amino acid sequence: CASGEAGYPLYEQYF.

Regarding this clonotype: A much larger clone lies one base from this, so it may be a read error. This chain joins TRBV2 and TRBJ2-5; D is uncertain. Trimming shortened V by 8 bases and J by 2 bases, and 9 bases separated the two germline ends. Germline V gene sequence: CDR1 SNHLY, CDR2 FYNNEI. The CDR3 is 12 amino acids. The CDR3, as DNA: TGTGCCAGCGTGGAGAATCAAGAGACCCAGTACTTC. Residues: CASVENQETQYF. The whole variable domain, filled in from reference TRBV2 and TRBJ2-5, reads EPEVTQTPSHQVTQMGQEVILRCVPISNHLYFYWYRQILGQKVEFLVSFYNNEISEKSEIFDDQFSVERPDGSNFTLKIRSTKLEDSAMYFCASVENQETQYFGPGTRLLVL.

This chain links TRBV12-3 or TRBV12-4 with TRBJ2-3; 10 nucleotides line up with TRBD2. V trimming: 4 bases; J trimming: 5 bases; junction bases outside the gene matches: 6. This CDR3 has 15 amino acids. The CDR3 sequence: CASSSSGGGVDTQYF. The CDR3 coding sequence is TGTGCCAGCAGTTCTAGCGGGGGTGGGGTAGATACGCAGTATTTT.

The chain carries TRBV7-9 and TRBJ2-5; 9 bases are shared with TRBD2. The V segment lost 7 bases and the J segment 11 bases; nucleotides outside the gene matches: 8. CDR1 and CDR2 (germline): SEHNR, FQNEAQ (reference sequence). The CDR3 is made up of 12 amino acids. The CDR3 loop reads CASKRLADEQYF. DNA for the CDR3: TGTGCCAGCAAGAGACTAGCGGATGAGCAGTACTTC.

On this clonotype itself: This could be a read error, since a much larger clone is one nucleotide away. The rearrangement links TRBV6-4 to TRBJ2-5, with D possibly matching TRBD1 (7 bases). Trimming removed 0 bases at V and 11 bases at J, with 13 bases between. The CDR3 is 13 residues long. Germline V gene sequence: CDR1 MRHNA, CDR2 SNTAGT. CDR3 loop: CASSDSEGAWQYF. The CDR3 DNA reads TGTGCCAGCAGTGACTCGGAGGGGGCATGGCAGTACTTC.

V and J are TRBV10-3 and TRBJ2-3; D is undetermined. From germline, CDR1 is ENHRY and CDR2 SYGVKD. The germline V and J ends were trimmed by 5 bases and 0 bases, with 6 bases remaining between them. The CDR3 runs to 13 residues. CDR3 region: CAISSSSTDTQYF. In DNA, the CDR3 is TGTGCCATCAGTTCGTCTAGCACAGATACGCAGTATTTT.

Remarks on this clonotype: This may be a read error: a much more frequent sequence differs by one nucleotide. V gene TRBV20-1 combines with J gene TRBJ2-7, with 8 bases identical to TRBD2. The J call may not be correct, given that the DNA end is closer to TRBJ2-5. CDR1 and CDR2 (germline): DFQATT, SNEGSKA (reference sequence). The CDR3 runs to 14 residues. CDR3 region: CSAGVGLGGGTQYF. The CDR3 DNA reads as TGCAGTGCGGGTGTGGGACTAGGTGGAGGGACCCAGTACTTC.

This sequence joins TRBV7-9 and TRBJ1-1; 11 bases map to TRBD1. CDR1 and CDR2 (germline): SEHNR, FQNEAQ (reference sequence). V was pared by 5 bases and J by 5 bases, with 7 bases of the junction left unmatched. The CDR3 extends over 15 amino acids. This chain's CDR3 is CASSAGQGAGTEAFF. The CDR3 coding sequence is TGTGCCAGCAGCGCTGGACAGGGGGCGGGAACTGAAGCTTTCTTT.

This clonotype was seen many times. The V and J genes are TRBV12-3 or TRBV12-4 and TRBJ2-1; the match to TRBD2 covers 14 bases. The CDR3 extends over 15 amino acids. V shed 6 bases, J shed 8 bases, and the junction held 6 bases outside the gene matches. The CDR3 region is CASSPGTSGSDEQFF. The CDR3 nucleotides are TGTGCCAGCAGCCCTGGGACTAGCGGGAGCGATGAGCAGTTCTTC.

The V and J genes are TRBV20-1 and TRBJ1-2; D gene uncertain. Deletions cut 5 bases from V and 2 bases from J, with 15 bases between. Germline V gene lookup returns CDR1 DFQATT and CDR2 SNEGSKA (reference sequence). The CDR3 spans 14 residues. CDR3 bases: TGCAGTGCTCCAGGTTTGGCGGGGAACTATGGCTACACCTTC. This gives the protein CSAPGLAGNYGYTF.

There are a few counts of this clonotype. This may come from a read error, since a much larger clone is one base off. The chain is built from TRBV28 and TRBJ2-1, with unresolved D. Near its end, the DNA agrees better with TRBJ2-7, so the J call may be wrong. The CDR3 extends over 13 amino acids. CDR1 and CDR2 (germline): MDHEN, SYDVKM. This CDR3 is CASGVAVYNEQYF. Written as DNA, the CDR3 is TGTGCCAGCGGGGTAGCCGTCTACAATGAGCAGTACTTC.

This chain's CDR3 is CASSFGGNTIYF. In DNA, the CDR3 is TGTGCCAGCAGTTTCGGTGGAAACACCATATATTTT. This chain joins TRBV12-3 or TRBV12-4 and TRBJ1-3; D remains unclear. The CDR3 extends over 12 amino acids. V dropped 3 bases and J dropped 3 bases, with 3 bases sitting between them.

Comment on this clonotype: A read error may account for a junction end that differs from germline. This chain links TRBV10-3 with TRBJ2-7; TRBD1 agrees at 9 bases. The J call may be wrong; the DNA end is better matched by TRBJ2-5. The CDR3 has 15 amino acids. Germline lookup yields CDR1 ENHRY and CDR2 SYGVKD. DNA of the CDR3: TGTGCCATCAGGGAGTCCCGGACAGGGGAAGAGACCCAGTACTTC. As protein: CAIRESRTGEETQYF.

The V and J genes are TRBV12-3 or TRBV12-4 and TRBJ2-1, with a possible D match to TRBD2 (5 bases). The ends were cut back, 2 bases at V and 8 bases at J, with 7 bases in the middle. The CDR3 runs 12 residues. CDR3 protein: CASSLLAHEQFF. CDR3 coding DNA: TGTGCCAGCAGTTTACTAGCTCATGAGCAGTTCTTC.

V usage is TRBV7-2 and J usage is TRBJ2-1; no clear D gene. Per the germline V gene, CDR1 is SGHTA and CDR2 is FQGNSA. CDR3 length equals 15 residues. V was pared by 5 bases and J by 2 bases, with 13 bases between. CDR3 DNA: TGTGCCAGCAGCCTTATGATAAGCGCCTACAATGAGCAGTTCTTC. Amino acid sequence: CASSLMISAYNEQFF.

The V call is TRBV12-3 or TRBV12-4, the J call TRBJ2-4, with 7 bases fitting TRBD2. This CDR3 comprises 13 residues. Trimming removed 5 bases from V and 13 bases from J; junction bases left unmatched: 11. CDR3: CASSPARTSEQYF. CDR3 coding DNA: TGTGCCAGCAGTCCTGCCCGGACTAGTGAGCAGTACTTC.

V gene TRBV29-1 combines with J gene TRBJ1-2, with D maybe TRBD1 (5 bases). In germline, CDR1 is SQVTM, CDR2 ANQGSEA. V was cut by 5 bases and J by 1 base, with 11 bases left in between. CDR3 length equals 13 residues. CDR3 coding DNA: TGCAGCGTTACGGGGCAGGGTAACTATGGCTACACCTTC. Translation: CSVTGQGNYGYTF. Together with reference TRBV29-1 and TRBJ1-2, the CDR3 gives the full variable domain: SAVISQKPSRDICQRGTSLTIQCQVDSQVTMMFWYRQQPGQSLTLIATANQGSEATYESGFVIDKFPISRPNLTFSTLTVSNMSPEDSSIYLCSVTGQGNYGYTFGSGTRLTVV.

This chain joins TRBV2 and TRBJ1-4; D is perhaps TRBD1 (5 bases). Germline-derived CDR1 and CDR2 are SNHLY and FYNNEI. V was shortened by 2 bases and J by 10 bases, with 17 bases between the two germline ends. The CDR3 sequence is 15 residues long. The DNA of the CDR3 is TGTGCCAGCAGTGAAAACGGCAGTGCAGGGTTAAAACTGTTTTTT. Its protein product is CASSENGSAGLKLFF.

This clonotype was picked up a small number of times. V is TRBV4-1 and J is TRBJ1-2, with a weak D call TRBD1 (5 bases). The CDR3 is 16 residues long. The V end was cut by 0 bases, the J end by 1 base, with 12 bases between. Per the germline V gene, CDR1 is MGHRA and CDR2 is YSYEKL. In nucleotides, the CDR3 is TGCGCCAGCAGCCAAGATCGGGGCAGTAATAACTATGGCTACACCTTC. Protein: CASSQDRGSNNYGYTF.

This clonotype showed up just once. This chain uses TRBV6-6 with TRBJ2-7, with D possibly matching TRBD1 (5 bases). The J call may be wrong; the DNA end is better matched by TRBJ2-5. The CDR3 spans 16 residues. Germline V gene lookup returns CDR1 MNHNY and CDR2 SVGAGI (reference sequence). Here the CDR3 DNA reads TGTGCCAGCAGTACTCGTTATGGGGCGCAGAAAGAGACCCAGTACTTC. The encoded protein is CASSTRYGAQKETQYF.

This chain joins TRBV12-3 or TRBV12-4 and TRBJ2-1; TRBD2 matches at 7 bases. The CDR3 length is 15 residues. V lost 4 bases, J lost 5 bases, and 8 bases stayed unmatched. In DNA form, the CDR3 reads TGTGCCAGCAGTTGGGCGGGAGACTATGACAATGAGCAGTTCTTC. Amino acid sequence: CASSWAGDYDNEQFF.

This rearrangement joins TRBV2 to TRBJ1-2; D call uncertain. The CDR3 contains 14 residues. Per the germline V gene, CDR1 is SNHLY and CDR2 is FYNNEI. V shed 5 bases and J shed 7 bases, with 17 bases lying between them. The CDR3 nucleotides are TGTGCCAGCAGTACCGTCATAGTGGCAGGTGGCTACACCTTC. Translating it yields CASSTVIVAGGYTF.

The chain links TRBV7-2 to TRBJ2-7; 11 bases fit TRBD2. Losses at the gene ends were 5 bases for V and 7 bases for J; bases not matched to a gene: 7. The CDR3 extends over 14 amino acids. Germline lookup yields CDR1 SGHTA and CDR2 FQGNSA. The CDR3, as DNA: TGTGCCAGCAGCCTGACTAGCGGGATGAATGAGCAGTACTTC. It encodes CASSLTSGMNEQYF.

This chain connects TRBV14 to TRBJ2-1, with TRBD1 as a possible D gene (6 bases). CDR3 size: 14 residues. Germline loops: CDR1 SGHDN, CDR2 FVKESK. Trimming took 3 bases from V and 2 from J, leaving 8 bases between them. CDR3 sequence: CASSHGQPYNEQFF. The CDR3 DNA is TGTGCCAGCAGCCATGGACAGCCCTACAATGAGCAGTTCTTC.

There are a few counts of this clonotype. The chain couples TRBV30 to TRBJ2-7; no firm D call. Germline values: CDR1 GTSNPN, CDR2 SVGIG (reference sequence). V was cut by 8 bases and J by 6 bases, with 14 bases left in between. There are 11 residues in the CDR3. For the CDR3, the DNA is TGTGCCGGCTCTACAGTTTCCGAGCAGTACTTC. Translation: CAGSTVSEQYF.